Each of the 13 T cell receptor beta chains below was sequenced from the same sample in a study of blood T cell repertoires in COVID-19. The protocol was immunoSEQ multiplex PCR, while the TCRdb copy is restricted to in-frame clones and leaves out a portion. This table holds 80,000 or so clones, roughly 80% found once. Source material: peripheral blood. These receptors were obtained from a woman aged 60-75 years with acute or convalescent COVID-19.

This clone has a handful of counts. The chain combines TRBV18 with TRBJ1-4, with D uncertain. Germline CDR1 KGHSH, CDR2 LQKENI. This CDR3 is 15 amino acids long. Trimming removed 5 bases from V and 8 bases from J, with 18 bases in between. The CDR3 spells CASSLTGGREEKLFF. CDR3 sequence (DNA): TGTGCCAGCTCATTAACGGGAGGCAGAGAAGAAAAACTGTTTTTT.

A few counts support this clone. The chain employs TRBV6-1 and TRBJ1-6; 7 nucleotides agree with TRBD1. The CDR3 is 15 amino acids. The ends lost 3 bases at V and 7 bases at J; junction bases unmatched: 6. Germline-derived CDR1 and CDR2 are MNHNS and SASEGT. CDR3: CASSDQTGPNSPLHF. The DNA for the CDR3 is TGTGCCAGCAGTGATCAGACAGGGCCAAATTCACCCCTCCACTTT.

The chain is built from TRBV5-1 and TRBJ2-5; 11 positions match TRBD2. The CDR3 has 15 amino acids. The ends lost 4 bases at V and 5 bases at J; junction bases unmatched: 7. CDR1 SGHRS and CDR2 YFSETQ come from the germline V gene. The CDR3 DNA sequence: TGCGCCAGCAGCCTTAGCGGGGGGGCCTCGGAGACCCAGTACTTC. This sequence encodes CASSLSGGASETQYF.

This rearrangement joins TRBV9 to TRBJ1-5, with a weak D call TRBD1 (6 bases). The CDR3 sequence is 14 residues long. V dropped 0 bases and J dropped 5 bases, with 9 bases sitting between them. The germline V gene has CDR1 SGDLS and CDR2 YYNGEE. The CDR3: CASSVDQGHQPQHF. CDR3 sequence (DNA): TGTGCCAGCAGCGTAGATCAGGGGCATCAGCCCCAGCATTTT.

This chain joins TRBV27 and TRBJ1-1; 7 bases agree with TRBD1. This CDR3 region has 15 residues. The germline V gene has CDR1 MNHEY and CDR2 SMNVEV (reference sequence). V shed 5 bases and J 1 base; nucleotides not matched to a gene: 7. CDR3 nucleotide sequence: TGTGCCAGCAGTCCAGGGACAGCTAGGAACACTGAAGCTTTCTTT. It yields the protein CASSPGTARNTEAFF.

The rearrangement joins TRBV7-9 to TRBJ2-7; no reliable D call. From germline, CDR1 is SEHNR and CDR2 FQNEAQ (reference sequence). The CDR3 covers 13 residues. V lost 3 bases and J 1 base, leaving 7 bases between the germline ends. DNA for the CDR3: TGTGCCAGCAGCTTGACATTTTCCTACGAGCAGTACGTC. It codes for CASSLTFSYEQYV.

Written as DNA, the CDR3 is TGTGCCAGCGGACAGGGGGTAGGGACTGAAGCTTTCTTT. This gives the protein CASGQGVGTEAFF. The chain employs TRBV6-5 and TRBJ1-1; 10 positions match TRBD1. J lost 5 bases, V lost 8 bases, and 5 bases had no gene match. CDR1 and CDR2 from the germline V gene are MNHEY and SVGAGI. The CDR3 length is 13 residues.

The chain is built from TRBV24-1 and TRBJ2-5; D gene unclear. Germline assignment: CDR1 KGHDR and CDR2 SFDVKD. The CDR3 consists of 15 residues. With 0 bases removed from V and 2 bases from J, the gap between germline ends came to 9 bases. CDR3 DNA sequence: TGTGCCACCAGTGATTTGGGGCAGAATCAAGAGACCCAGTACTTC. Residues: CATSDLGQNQETQYF.

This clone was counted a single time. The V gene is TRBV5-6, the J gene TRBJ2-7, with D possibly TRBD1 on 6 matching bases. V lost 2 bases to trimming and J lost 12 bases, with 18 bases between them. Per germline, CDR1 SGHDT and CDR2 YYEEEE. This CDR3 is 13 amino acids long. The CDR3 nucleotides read TGTGCCAGCAGCTTTGATCAGGGGAAGGGTAGGTACTTC. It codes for CASSFDQGKGRYF.

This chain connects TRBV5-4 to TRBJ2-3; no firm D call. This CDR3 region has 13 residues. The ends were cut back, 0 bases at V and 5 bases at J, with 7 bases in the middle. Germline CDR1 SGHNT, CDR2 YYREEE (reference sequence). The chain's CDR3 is CASSLVWRDTQYF. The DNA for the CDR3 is TGTGCCAGCAGCTTGGTATGGAGAGATACGCAGTATTTT. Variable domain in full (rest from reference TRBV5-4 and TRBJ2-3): ETGVTQSPTHLIKTRGQQVTLRCSSQSGHNTVSWYQQALGQGPQFIFQYYREEENGRGNFPPRFSGLQFPNYSSELNVNALELDDSALYLCASSLVWRDTQYFGPGTRLTVL.

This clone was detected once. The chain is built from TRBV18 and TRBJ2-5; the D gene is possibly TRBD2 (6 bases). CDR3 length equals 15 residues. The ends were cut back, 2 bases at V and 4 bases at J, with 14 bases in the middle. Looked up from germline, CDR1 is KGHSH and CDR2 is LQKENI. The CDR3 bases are TGTGCCAGCTCACCAGTAGGCCAGGGAGGAGAGACCCAGTACTTC. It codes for CASSPVGQGGETQYF.

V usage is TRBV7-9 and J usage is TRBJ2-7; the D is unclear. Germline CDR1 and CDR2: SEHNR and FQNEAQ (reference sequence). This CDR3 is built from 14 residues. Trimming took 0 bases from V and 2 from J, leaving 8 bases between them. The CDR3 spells CASSLADWPYEQYV. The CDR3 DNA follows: TGTGCCAGCAGCTTAGCCGACTGGCCCTACGAGCAGTACGTC.

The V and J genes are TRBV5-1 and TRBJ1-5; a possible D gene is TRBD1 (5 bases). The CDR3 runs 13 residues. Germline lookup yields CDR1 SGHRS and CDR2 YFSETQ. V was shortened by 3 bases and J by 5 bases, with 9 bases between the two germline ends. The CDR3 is CASSWGTDQPQHF. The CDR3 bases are TGCGCCAGCAGCTGGGGGACTGATCAGCCCCAGCATTTT.